This record looks at one T cell receptor (beta chain) sequence and its context. Its specificity is not known. These data belong to a study of T cell responses to AZD1222 COVID-19 vaccine. Broader study findings: Most donors were white British, females outnumbered males, and clonal diversity was possibly underestimated. The CD4 TCRs associated with vaccination extended across spike and predominated at 160-218 and 743-854.

Both about-4-week and about-12-week second-dose recipients were combined. Method: immunoSEQ multiplex PCR; TCRdb's copy keeps in-frame clones and lacks some. Counted here are nearly 110,000 clones, around 92% occurring once; the ten biggest clones make up more than 8%. This CDR3 has 14 amino acids. CDR1 and CDR2 (germline): MNHNY, SVGAGI (reference sequence). V shed 7 bases, J shed 4 bases, and the junction held 5 bases outside the gene matches. The specimen was peripheral blood, collected 28 days after the second AZD1222 dose. This sequence joins TRBV6-6 and TRBJ2-5; 11 bases fit TRBD1. This sequence originates from an adult who received the AZD1222 COVID-19 vaccine. The CDR3 coding sequence is TGTGCCAGCACAGGACAGGGGGCGCGAGAGACCCAGTACTTC. It codes for CASTGQGARETQYF.